What follows are 7 T cell receptor beta chains derived from one specimen sequenced in a study of T cell changes during pregnancy in multiple sclerosis. This table comes from immunoSEQ multiplex PCR, and its TCRdb copy is limited to in-frame clones, with some not included. Here the sample spans over 60,000 clones, 80% to 90% being singletons. Specimen: peripheral blood, collected in the first trimester of pregnancy. Source of these receptors: a female donor with multiple sclerosis, enrolled in a pregnancy study.

V is TRBV27 and J is TRBJ2-2; no clear D gene. The V end was cut by 6 bases, the J end by 2 bases, with 10 bases between. The germline gives CDR1 MNHEY, CDR2 SMNVEV (reference sequence). This CDR3 is 14 amino acids long. The CDR3 protein is CASRAAINTGELFF. The CDR3 DNA follows: TGTGCCAGCAGGGCGGCGATCAACACCGGGGAGCTGTTTTTT.

This chain connects TRBV5-6 to TRBJ1-1, with 10 positions matching TRBD1. This CDR3 has 16 amino acids. Trimming removed 4 bases from V and 2 bases from J; junction bases left unmatched: 8. CDR1 and CDR2 (germline): SGHDT, YYEEEE. Here the CDR3 DNA reads TGTGCCAGCAGCGGGTTGACAGGGGGCTCCAACACTGAAGCTTTCTTT. Its translation is CASSGLTGGSNTEAFF.

The CDR3 loop is CASSFTRQGATEAFF. The CDR3 DNA is TGTGCCAGCAGCTTTACCCGACAGGGGGCAACTGAAGCTTTCTTT. This chain joins TRBV11-2 and TRBJ1-1; TRBD1 matches 10 bases. Germline V gene sequence: CDR1 SGHAT, CDR2 FQNNGV. The CDR3 contains 15 residues. V shed 3 bases, J shed 5 bases, and the junction held 6 bases outside the gene matches. Variable domain in full (rest from reference TRBV11-2 and TRBJ1-1): EAGVAQSPRYKIIEKRQSVAFWCNPISGHATLYWYQQILGQGPKLLIQFQNNGVVDDSQLPKDRFSAERLKGVDSTLKIQPAKLEDSAVYLCASSFTRQGATEAFFGQGTRLTVV.

V is TRBV11-2 and J is TRBJ2-5; the match to TRBD2 covers 16 bases. The CDR3 sequence is 16 residues long. The junction had 7 bases not matched to a gene; V was cut back by 5 bases and J by 7 bases. Germline V gives CDR1 SGHAT, CDR2 FQNNGV. The DNA for the CDR3 is TGTGCCAGCAGCACCGGGACTAGCGGGGGGGCAGGGACCCAGTACTTC. Encoded protein: CASSTGTSGGAGTQYF.

V and J are TRBV4-3 and TRBJ1-1, with D unresolved. The V gene lost 0 bases and the J gene lost 6 bases, with 14 bases spanning the gap. The length of the CDR3 is 15 residues. Germline CDR1 and CDR2: LGHNA and YSLEER. This chain's CDR3 is CASSQELGSGAEAFF. CDR3 coding DNA: TGCGCCAGCAGCCAAGAGTTAGGAAGCGGTGCTGAAGCTTTCTTT.

The V call is TRBV4-3, the J call TRBJ1-4, with D maybe TRBD1 (6 bases). The ends were cut back, 3 bases at V and 8 bases at J, with 19 bases in the middle. The CDR3 sequence is 16 residues long. The germline V gene has CDR1 LGHNA and CDR2 YSLEER. The CDR3 DNA reads as TGCGCCAGCAGCCACTTATTCAGGGGTGACAAGGAAAAACTGTTTTTT. This gives the protein CASSHLFRGDKEKLFF.

V and J are TRBV7-8 and TRBJ1-5; TRBD1 matches at 10 bases. Trimming at V came to 5 bases and at J to 5 bases, leaving 9 bases not matched to a gene. The V gene's germline CDR1 is SGHVS and CDR2 FQNEAQ. The CDR3 has 16 amino acids. The CDR3 sequence: CASSPRTGTGDQPQHF. The CDR3 DNA sequence: TGTGCCAGCAGCCCGCGGACCGGGACAGGGGATCAGCCCCAGCATTTT.